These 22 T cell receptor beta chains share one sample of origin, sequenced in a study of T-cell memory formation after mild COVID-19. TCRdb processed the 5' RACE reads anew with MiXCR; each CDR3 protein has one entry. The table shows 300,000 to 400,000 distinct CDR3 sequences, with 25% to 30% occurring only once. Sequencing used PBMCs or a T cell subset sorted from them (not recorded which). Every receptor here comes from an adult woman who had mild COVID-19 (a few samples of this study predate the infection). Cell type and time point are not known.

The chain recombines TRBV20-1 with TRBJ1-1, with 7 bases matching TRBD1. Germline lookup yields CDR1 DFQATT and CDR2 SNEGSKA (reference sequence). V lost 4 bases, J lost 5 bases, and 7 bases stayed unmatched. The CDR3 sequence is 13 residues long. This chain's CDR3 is CSAKGATRTEAFF. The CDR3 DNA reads TGCAGTGCTAAGGGGGCCACACGAACTGAAGCTTTCTTT.

This CDR3 reads CASSLSWSSGANVLTF. The DNA for the CDR3 is TGTGCCAGCAGCTTATCTTGGAGCTCTGGGGCCAACGTCCTGACTTTC. The V and J genes are TRBV7-2 and TRBJ2-6; D is ambiguous. The V end lost 2 bases, the J end lost 0 bases, and 8 bases lay between the germline ends. CDR1 SGHTA and CDR2 FQGNSA come from the germline V gene. This CDR3 is built from 16 residues.

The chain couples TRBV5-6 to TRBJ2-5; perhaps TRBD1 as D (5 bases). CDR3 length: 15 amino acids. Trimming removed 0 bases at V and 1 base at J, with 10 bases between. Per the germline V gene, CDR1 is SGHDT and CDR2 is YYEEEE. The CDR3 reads CASSLDQGGQETQYF. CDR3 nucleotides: TGTGCCAGCAGCTTGGACCAGGGTGGCCAAGAGACCCAGTACTTC.

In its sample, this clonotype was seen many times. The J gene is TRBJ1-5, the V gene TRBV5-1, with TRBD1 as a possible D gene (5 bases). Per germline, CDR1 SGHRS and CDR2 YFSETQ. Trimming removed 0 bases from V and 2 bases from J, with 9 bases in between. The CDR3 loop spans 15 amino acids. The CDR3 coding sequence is TGCGCCAGCAGCTTGGACGGGGGTGGCAATCAGCCCCAGCATTTT. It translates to CASSLDGGGNQPQHF.

CDR3 coding DNA: TGTGCCAGCAGTCCCGGACAGGGGGTCTTCTATGGCTACACCTTC. Translating gives CASSPGQGVFYGYTF. This chain joins TRBV12-3 or TRBV12-4 and TRBJ1-2; 10 nucleotides line up with TRBD1. The CDR3 length is 15 residues. J was trimmed by 4 bases and V by 5 bases; bases with no gene match: 7.

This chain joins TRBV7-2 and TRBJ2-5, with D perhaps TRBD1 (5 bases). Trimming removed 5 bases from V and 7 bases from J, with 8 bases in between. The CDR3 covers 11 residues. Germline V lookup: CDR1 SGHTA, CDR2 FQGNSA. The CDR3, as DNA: TGTGCCAGCAGCACAGGTGGGACCCAGTACTTC. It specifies CASSTGGTQYF. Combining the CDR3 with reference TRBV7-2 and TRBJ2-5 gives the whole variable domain GAGVSQSPSNKVTEKGKDVELRCDPISGHTALYWYRQSLGQGLEFLIYFQGNSAPDKSGLPSDRFSAERTGGSVSTLTIQRTQQEDSAVYLCASSTGGTQYFGPGTRLLVL.

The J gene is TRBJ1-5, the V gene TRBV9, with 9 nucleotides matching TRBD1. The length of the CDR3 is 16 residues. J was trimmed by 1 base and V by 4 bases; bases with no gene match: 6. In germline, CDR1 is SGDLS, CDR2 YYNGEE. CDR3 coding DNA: TGTGCCAGCAGCCCCGGGACAGGGAGGAGCAATCAGCCCCAGCATTTT. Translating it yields CASSPGTGRSNQPQHF.

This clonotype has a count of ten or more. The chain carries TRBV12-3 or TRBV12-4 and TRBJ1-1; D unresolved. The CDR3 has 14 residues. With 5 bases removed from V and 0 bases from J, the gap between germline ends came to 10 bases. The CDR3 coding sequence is TGTGCCAGCAGTCCCAGGACGGTGAACACTGAAGCTTTCTTT. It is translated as CASSPRTVNTEAFF.

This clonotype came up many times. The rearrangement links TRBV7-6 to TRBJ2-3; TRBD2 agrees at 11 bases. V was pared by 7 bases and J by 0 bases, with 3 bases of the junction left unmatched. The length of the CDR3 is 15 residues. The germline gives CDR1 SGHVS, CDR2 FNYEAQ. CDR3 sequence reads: CASTLAGASTDTQYF. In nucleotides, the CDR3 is TGTGCCAGCACACTAGCGGGGGCTAGCACAGATACGCAGTATTTT.

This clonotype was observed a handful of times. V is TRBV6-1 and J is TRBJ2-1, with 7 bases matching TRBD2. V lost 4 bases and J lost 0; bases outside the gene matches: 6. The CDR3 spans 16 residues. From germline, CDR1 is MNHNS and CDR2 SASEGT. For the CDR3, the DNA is TGTGCCAGCAGTGTTCGACTAGCTGGCTCCTACAATGAGCAGTTCTTC. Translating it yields CASSVRLAGSYNEQFF.

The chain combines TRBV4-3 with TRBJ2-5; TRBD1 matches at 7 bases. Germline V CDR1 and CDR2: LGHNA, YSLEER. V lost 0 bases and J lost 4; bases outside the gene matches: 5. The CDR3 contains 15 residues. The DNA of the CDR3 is TGCGCCAGCAGCCAAGATCAAACAGGGGTAGAGACCCAGTACTTC. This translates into CASSQDQTGVETQYF.

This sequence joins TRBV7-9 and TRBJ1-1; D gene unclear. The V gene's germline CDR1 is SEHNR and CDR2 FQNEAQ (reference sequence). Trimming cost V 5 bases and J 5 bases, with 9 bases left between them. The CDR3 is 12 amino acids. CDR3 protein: CASSTPPTEAFF. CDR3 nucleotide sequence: TGTGCCAGCAGCACCCCGCCTACTGAAGCTTTCTTT. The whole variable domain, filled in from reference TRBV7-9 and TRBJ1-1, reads DTGVSQNPRHKITKRGQNVTFRCDPISEHNRLYWYRQTLGQGPEFLTYFQNEAQLEKSRLLSDRFSAERPKGSFSTLEIQRTEQGDSAMYLCASSTPPTEAFFGQGTRLTVV.

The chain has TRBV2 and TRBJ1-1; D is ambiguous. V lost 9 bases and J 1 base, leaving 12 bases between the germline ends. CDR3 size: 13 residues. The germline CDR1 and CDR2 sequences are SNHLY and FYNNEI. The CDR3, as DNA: TGTGCCAGTGAGACGGAGACGAACACTGAAGCTTTCTTT. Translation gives CASETETNTEAFF. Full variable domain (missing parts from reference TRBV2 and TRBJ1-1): EPEVTQTPSHQVTQMGQEVILRCVPISNHLYFYWYRQILGQKVEFLVSFYNNEISEKSEIFDDQFSVERPDGSNFTLKIRSTKLEDSAMYFCASETETNTEAFFGQGTRLTVV.

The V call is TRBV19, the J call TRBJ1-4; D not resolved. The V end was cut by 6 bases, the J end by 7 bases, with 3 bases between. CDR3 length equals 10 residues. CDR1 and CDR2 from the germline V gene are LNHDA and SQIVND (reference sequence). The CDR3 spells CASRGEKLFF. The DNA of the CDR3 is TGTGCCAGTAGAGGTGAAAAACTGTTTTTT.

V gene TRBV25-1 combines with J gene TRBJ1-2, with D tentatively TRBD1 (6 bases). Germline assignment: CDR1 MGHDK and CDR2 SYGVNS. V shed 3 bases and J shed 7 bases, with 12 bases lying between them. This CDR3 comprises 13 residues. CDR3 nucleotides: TGTGCCAGCAGTGAGCAGGGGCGGGGTGGCTACACCTTC. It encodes CASSEQGRGGYTF.

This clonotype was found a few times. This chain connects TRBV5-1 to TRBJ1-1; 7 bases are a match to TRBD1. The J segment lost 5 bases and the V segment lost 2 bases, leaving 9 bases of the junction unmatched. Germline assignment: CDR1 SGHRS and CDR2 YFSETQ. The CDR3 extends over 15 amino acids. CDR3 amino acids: CASSLLGGAGTEAFF. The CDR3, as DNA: TGCGCCAGCAGCTTATTAGGGGGCGCGGGAACTGAAGCTTTCTTT.

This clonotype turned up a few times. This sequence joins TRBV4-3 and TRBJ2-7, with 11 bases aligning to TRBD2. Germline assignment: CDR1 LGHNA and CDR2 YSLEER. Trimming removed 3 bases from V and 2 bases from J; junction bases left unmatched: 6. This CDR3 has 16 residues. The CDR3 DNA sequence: TGCGCCAGCAGCCATCCCTTAGCGGGAGGGCCCTACGAGCAGTACTTC. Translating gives CASSHPLAGGPYEQYF.

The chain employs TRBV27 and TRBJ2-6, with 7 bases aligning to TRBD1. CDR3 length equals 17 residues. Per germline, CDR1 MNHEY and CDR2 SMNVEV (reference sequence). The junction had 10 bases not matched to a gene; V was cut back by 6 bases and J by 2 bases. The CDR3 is CASRTRDSSTGANVLTF. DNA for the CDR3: TGTGCCAGCAGAACTAGGGACAGTTCGACTGGGGCCAACGTCCTGACTTTC.

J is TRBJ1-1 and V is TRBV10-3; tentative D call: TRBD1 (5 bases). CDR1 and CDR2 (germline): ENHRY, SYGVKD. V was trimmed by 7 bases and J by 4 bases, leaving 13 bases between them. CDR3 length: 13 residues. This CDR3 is CAITQQEGTEAFF. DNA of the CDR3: TGTGCCATCACACAACAGGAGGGCACTGAAGCTTTCTTT.

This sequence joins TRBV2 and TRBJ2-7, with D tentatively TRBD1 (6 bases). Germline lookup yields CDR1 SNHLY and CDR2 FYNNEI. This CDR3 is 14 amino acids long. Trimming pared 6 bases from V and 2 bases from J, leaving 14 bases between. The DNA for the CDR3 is TGTGCCAGCAGGGCATACAGGGACACCTACGAGCAGTACTTC. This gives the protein CASRAYRDTYEQYF.

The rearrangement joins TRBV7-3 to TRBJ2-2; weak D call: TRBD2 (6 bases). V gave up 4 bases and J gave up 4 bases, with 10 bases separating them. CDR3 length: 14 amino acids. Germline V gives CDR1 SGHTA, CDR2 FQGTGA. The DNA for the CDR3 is TGTGCCAGCAGCTCGGGACTGCTCACCGGGGAGCTGTTTTTT. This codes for CASSSGLLTGELFF. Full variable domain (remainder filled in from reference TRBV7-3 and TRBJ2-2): GAGVSQTPSNKVTEKGKYVELRCDPISGHTALYWYRQSLGQGPEFLIYFQGTGAADDSGLPNDRFFAVRPEGSVSTLKIQRTERGDSAVYLCASSSGLLTGELFFGEGSRLTVL.

The CDR3 region is CSASRQGANTEAFF. DNA for the CDR3: TGCAGTGCTAGCCGCCAGGGGGCCAACACTGAAGCTTTCTTT. The chain uses TRBV20-1 and TRBJ1-1; 8 bases are a match to TRBD1. Germline trimming cut 3 bases from V and 2 bases from J; bases unmatched to any gene: 5. Germline V CDR1 and CDR2: DFQATT, SNEGSKA (reference sequence). This CDR3 contains 14 residues.